The subject of this entry is one T cell receptor beta chain. Its antigen remains unknown. The data were obtained in a study of cytomegalovirus exposure and HLA in healthy donors. V lost 6 bases, J lost 3 bases, and 5 bases stayed unmatched. This CDR3 has 13 residues. The germline V gene encodes CDR1 SNHLY and CDR2 FYNNEI. Vbeta (60) and Jbeta (13) primers were used in the PCR. The data were produced by immunoSEQ multiplex PCR, yet TCRdb's version contains in-frame clones alone and is incomplete. The table records some 180,000 clones, around 90% of them present only once. Overall study results and limits: Among TCR beta chains, those listed as cytomegalovirus-associated numbered about 160.

The sequence was obtained from a boy aged 2 to 10 in good health and CMV-seronegative. Sequenced sample: PBMCs. This chain joins TRBV2 and TRBJ2-7; 7 bases line up with TRBD1. The CDR3 loop is CASSISGGYEQYF. CDR3 sequence (DNA): TGTGCCAGCAGCATCTCAGGGGGCTACGAGCAGTACTTC.